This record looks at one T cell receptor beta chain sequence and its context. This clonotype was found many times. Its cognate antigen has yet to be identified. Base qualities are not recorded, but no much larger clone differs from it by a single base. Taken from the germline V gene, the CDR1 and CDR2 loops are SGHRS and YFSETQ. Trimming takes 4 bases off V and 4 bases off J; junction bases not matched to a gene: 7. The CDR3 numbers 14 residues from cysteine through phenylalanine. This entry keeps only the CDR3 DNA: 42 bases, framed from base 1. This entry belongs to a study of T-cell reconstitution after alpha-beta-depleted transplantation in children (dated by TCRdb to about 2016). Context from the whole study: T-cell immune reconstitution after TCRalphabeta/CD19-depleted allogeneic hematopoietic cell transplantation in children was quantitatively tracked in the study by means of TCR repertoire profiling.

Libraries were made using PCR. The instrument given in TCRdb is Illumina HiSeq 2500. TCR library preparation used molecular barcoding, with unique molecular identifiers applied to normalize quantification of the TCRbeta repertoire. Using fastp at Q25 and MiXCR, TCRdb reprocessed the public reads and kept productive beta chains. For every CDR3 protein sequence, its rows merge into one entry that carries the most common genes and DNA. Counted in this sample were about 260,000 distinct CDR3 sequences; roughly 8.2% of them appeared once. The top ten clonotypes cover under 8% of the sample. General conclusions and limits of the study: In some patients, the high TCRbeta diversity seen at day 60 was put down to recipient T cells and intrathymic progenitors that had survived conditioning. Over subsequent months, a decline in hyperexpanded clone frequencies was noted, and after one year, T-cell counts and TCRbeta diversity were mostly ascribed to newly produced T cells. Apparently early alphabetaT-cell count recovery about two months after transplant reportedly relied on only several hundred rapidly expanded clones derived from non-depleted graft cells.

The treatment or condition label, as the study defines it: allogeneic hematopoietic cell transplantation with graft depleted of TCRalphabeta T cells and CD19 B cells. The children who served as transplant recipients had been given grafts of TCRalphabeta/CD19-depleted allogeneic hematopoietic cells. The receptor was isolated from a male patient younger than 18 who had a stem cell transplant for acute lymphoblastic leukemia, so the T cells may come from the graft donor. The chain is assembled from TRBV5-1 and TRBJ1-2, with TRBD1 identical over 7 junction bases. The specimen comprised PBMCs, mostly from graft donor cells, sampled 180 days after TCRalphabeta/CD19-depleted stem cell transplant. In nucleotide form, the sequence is TGCGCCAGCAGCACCAAGGACAGGCTCTATGGCTACACCTTC. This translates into CASSTKDRLYGYTF.